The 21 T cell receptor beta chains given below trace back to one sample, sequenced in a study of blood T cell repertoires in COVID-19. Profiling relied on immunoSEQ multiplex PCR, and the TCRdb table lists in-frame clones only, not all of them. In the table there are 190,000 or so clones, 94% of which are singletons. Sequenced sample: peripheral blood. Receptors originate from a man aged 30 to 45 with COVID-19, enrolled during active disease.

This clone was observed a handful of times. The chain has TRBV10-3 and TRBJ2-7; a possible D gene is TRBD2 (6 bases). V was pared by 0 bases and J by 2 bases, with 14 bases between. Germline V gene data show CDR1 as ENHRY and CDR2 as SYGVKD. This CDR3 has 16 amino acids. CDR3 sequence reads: CAISESERAGTYEQYF. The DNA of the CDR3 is TGTGCCATCAGTGAGTCTGAAAGGGCGGGAACCTACGAGCAGTACTTC.

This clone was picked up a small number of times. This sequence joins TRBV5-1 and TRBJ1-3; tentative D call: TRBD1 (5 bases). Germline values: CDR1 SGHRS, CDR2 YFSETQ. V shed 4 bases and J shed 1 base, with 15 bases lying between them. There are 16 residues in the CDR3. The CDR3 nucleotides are TGCGCCAGCAGCCAGACAACCCAGGGTTCTGGAAACACCATATATTTT. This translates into CASSQTTQGSGNTIYF. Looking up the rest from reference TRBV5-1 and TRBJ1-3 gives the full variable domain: KAGVTQTPRYLIKTRGQQVTLSCSPISGHRSVSWYQQTPGQGLQFLFEYFSETQRNKGNFPGRFSGRQFSNSRSEMNVSTLELGDSALYLCASSQTTQGSGNTIYFGEGSWLTVV.

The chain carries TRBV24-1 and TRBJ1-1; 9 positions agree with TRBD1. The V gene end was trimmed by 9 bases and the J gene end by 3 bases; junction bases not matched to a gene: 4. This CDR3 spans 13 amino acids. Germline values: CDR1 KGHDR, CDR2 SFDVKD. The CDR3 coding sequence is TGTGCCACCCGGGACAGGGAGTACACTGAAGCTTTCTTT. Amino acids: CATRDREYTEAFF.

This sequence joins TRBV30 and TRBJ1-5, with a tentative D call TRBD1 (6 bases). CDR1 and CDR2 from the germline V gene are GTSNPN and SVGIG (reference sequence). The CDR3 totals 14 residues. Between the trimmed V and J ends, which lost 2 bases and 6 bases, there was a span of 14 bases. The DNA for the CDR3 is TGTGCCTGGAGTCCCGGGACATTGATTCAGCCCCAGCATTTT. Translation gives CAWSPGTLIQPQHF.

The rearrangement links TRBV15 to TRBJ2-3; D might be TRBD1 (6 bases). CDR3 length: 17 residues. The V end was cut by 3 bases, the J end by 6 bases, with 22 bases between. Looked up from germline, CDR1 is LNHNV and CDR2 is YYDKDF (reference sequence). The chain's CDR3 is CATSSATGTRAFDTQYF. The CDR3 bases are TGTGCCACCAGCAGTGCCACCGGGACACGGGCTTTTGATACGCAGTATTTT.

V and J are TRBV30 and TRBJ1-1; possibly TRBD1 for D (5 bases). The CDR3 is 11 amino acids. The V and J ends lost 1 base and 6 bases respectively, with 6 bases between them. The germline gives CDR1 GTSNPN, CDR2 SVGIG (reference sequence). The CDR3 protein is CAWSGGAEAFF. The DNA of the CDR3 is TGTGCCTGGAGTGGGGGGGCTGAAGCTTTCTTT.

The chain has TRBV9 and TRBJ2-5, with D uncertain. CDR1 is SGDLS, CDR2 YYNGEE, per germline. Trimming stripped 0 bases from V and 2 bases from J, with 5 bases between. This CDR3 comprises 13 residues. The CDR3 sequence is CASSVGPQETQYF. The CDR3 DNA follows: TGTGCCAGCAGCGTAGGGCCACAAGAGACCCAGTACTTC. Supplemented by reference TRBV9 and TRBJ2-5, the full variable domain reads DSGVTQTPKHLITATGQRVTLRCSPRSGDLSVYWYQQSLDQGLQFLIQYYNGEERAKGNILERFSAQQFPDLHSELNLSSLELGDSALYFCASSVGPQETQYFGPGTRLLVL.

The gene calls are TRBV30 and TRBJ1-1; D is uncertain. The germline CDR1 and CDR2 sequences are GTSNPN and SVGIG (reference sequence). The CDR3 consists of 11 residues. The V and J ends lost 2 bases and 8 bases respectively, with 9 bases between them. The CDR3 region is CAWSTSAEAFF. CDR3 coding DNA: TGTGCCTGGAGTACTAGCGCAGAAGCTTTCTTT.

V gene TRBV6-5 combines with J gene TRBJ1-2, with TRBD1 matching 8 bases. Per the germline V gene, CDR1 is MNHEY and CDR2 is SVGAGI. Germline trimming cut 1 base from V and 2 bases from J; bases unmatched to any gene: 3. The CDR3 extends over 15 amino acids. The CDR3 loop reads CASSYLQGGNYGYTF. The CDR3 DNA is TGTGCCAGCAGTTACTTACAGGGGGGGAACTATGGCTACACCTTC.

This CDR3 reads CASRKQGIEKLFF. For the CDR3, the DNA is TGTGCCAGCAGGAAACAGGGAATTGAAAAACTGTTTTTT. The chain has TRBV12-3 or TRBV12-4 and TRBJ1-4; TRBD1 is a possible D gene (6 bases). V lost 6 bases and J 7 bases, leaving 12 bases between the germline ends. The CDR3 is 13 residues long.

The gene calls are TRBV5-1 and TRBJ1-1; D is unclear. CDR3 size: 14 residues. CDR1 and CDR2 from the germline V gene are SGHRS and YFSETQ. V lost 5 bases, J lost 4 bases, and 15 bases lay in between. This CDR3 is CASRGDEVSTEAFF. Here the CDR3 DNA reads TGCGCCAGCAGGGGAGACGAAGTGAGCACTGAAGCTTTCTTT. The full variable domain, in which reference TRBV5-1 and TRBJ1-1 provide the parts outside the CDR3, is KAGVTQTPRYLIKTRGQQVTLSCSPISGHRSVSWYQQTPGQGLQFLFEYFSETQRNKGNFPGRFSGRQFSNSRSEMNVSTLELGDSALYLCASRGDEVSTEAFFGQGTRLTVV.

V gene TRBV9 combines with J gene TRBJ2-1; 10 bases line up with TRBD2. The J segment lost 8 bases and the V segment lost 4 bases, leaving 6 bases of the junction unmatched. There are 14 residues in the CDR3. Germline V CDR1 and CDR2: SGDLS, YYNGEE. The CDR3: CASSSKGTSDEQFF. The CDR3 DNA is TGTGCCAGCAGCTCCAAAGGGACTAGCGATGAGCAGTTCTTC. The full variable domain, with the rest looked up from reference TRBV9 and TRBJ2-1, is DSGVTQTPKHLITATGQRVTLRCSPRSGDLSVYWYQQSLDQGLQFLIQYYNGEERAKGNILERFSAQQFPDLHSELNLSSLELGDSALYFCASSSKGTSDEQFFGPGTRLTVL.

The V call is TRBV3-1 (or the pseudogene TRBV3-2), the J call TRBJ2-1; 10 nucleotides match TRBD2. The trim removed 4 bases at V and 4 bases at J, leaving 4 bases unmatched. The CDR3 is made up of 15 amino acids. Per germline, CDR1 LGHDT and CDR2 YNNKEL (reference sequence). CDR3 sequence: CASSPTSGDYNEQFF. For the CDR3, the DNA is TGTGCCAGCAGCCCCACTAGCGGGGATTACAATGAGCAGTTCTTC.

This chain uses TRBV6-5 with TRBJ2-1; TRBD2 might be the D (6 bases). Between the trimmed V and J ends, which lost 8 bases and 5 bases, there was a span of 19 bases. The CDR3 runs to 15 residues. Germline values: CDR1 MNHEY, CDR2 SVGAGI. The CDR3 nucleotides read TGTGCCAGCGCTAGGGACGGGCGGGGCCACAATGAGCAGTTCTTC. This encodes CASARDGRGHNEQFF.

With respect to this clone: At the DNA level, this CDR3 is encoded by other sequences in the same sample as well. The chain's CDR3 is CASSASTDTQYF. CDR3 sequence (DNA): TGTGCCAGCAGCGCCTCCACAGATACGCAGTATTTT. V is TRBV9 and J is TRBJ2-3; D not resolved. The length of the CDR3 is 12 residues. CDR1 is SGDLS, CDR2 YYNGEE, per germline. V was shortened by 3 bases and J by 2 bases, with 4 bases between the two germline ends. Together with reference TRBV9 and TRBJ2-3, the CDR3 gives the full variable domain: DSGVTQTPKHLITATGQRVTLRCSPRSGDLSVYWYQQSLDQGLQFLIQYYNGEERAKGNILERFSAQQFPDLHSELNLSSLELGDSALYFCASSASTDTQYFGPGTRLTVL.

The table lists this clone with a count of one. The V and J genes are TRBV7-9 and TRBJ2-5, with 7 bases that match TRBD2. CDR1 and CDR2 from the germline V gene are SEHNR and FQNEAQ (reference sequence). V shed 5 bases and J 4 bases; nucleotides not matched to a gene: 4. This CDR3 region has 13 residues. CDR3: CASSPWGGETQYF. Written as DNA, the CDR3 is TGTGCCAGCAGCCCGTGGGGGGGAGAGACCCAGTACTTC.

CDR3 nucleotide sequence: TGTGCCAGCATACCGGGGGGTGAATGGACTGAAGCTTTCTTT. Encoded protein: CASIPGGEWTEAFF. This rearrangement joins TRBV27 to TRBJ1-1; D perhaps matches TRBD1 (5 bases). Trimming took off 7 bases at V and 5 bases at J, with 17 bases between the two ends. Germline V CDR1 and CDR2: MNHEY, SMNVEV (reference sequence). The CDR3 length is 14 residues.

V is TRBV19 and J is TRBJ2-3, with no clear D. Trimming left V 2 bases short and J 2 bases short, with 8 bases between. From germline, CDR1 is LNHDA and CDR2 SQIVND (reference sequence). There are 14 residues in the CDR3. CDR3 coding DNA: TGTGCCAGTAGTATACAGAAGTCCACAGATACGCAGTATTTT. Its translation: CASSIQKSTDTQYF.

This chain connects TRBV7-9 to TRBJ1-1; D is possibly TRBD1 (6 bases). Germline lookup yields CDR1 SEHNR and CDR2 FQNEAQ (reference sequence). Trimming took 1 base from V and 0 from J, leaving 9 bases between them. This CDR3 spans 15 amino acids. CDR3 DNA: TGTGCCAGCAGCTTAGGAGGACAGCTGAACACTGAAGCTTTCTTT. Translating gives CASSLGGQLNTEAFF.

The CDR3 nucleotides read TGTGCCAGCAGTTACTCTAGACTGTATGAGCAGTTCTTC. This encodes CASSYSRLYEQFF. This chain joins TRBV6-6 and TRBJ2-1; D not resolved. Per germline, CDR1 MNHNY and CDR2 SVGAGI (reference sequence). V was pared by 0 bases and J by 8 bases, with 8 bases between. The CDR3 sequence is 13 residues long.

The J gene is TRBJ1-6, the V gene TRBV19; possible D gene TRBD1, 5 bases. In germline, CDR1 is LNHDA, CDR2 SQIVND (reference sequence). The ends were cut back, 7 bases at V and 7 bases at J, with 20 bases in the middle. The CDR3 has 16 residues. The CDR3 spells CASTPHGGGRNSPLHF. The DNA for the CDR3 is TGTGCCAGTACTCCACATGGGGGAGGGAGAAATTCACCCCTCCACTTT. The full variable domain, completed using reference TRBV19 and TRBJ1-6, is DGGITQSPKYLFRKEGQNVTLSCEQNLNHDAMYWYRQDPGQGLRLIYYSQIVNDFQKGDIAEGYSVSREKKESFPLTVTSAQKNPTAFYLCASTPHGGGRNSPLHFGNGTRLTVT.